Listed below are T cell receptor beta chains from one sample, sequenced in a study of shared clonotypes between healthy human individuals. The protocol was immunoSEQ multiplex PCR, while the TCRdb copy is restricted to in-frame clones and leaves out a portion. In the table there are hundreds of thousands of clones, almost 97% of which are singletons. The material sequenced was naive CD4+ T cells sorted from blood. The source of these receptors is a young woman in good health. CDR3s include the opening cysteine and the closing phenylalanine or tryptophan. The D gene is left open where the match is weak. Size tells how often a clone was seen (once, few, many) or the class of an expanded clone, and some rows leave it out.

cdr3_aa: CASSYATSGTYEQYF; cdr3_nt: TGTGCCAGCAGCTATGCGACTAGCGGGACCTACGAGCAGTACTTC; v_call: TRBV6-6; d_call: TRBD2; clone_size: once; j_call: TRBJ2-7
cdr3_aa: CAWNRDRVPSGANVLTF; cdr3_nt: TGTGCCTGGAACCGGGACAGGGTACCCTCTGGGGCCAACGTCCTGACTTTC; v_call: TRBV30; d_call: TRBD1; clone_size: -; j_call: TRBJ2-6
cdr3_aa: CASTSGRVLPTDTQYF; cdr3_nt: TGTGCCAGCACGAGCGGGAGGGTCCTACCCACAGATACGCAGTATTTT; v_call: TRBV2; d_call: TRBD2; clone_size: -; j_call: TRBJ2-3
cdr3_aa: CASGTRGTGELFF; cdr3_nt: TGTGCCAGCGGAACCCGGGGCACCGGGGAGCTGTTTTTT; v_call: TRBV11-2; d_call: -; clone_size: -; j_call: TRBJ2-2
cdr3_aa: CAITGLAGTEQFF; cdr3_nt: TGTGCCATCACCGGACTAGCGGGAACTGAGCAGTTCTTC; v_call: TRBV10-3; d_call: TRBD2; clone_size: -; j_call: TRBJ2-1
cdr3_aa: CASRLGTDDPYEQYF; cdr3_nt: TGTGCCAGTAGGCTCGGGACAGACGATCCTTACGAGCAGTACTTC; v_call: TRBV19; d_call: TRBD1; clone_size: -; j_call: TRBJ2-7
cdr3_aa: CASSFHGGTFF; cdr3_nt: TGTGCCAGCAGTTTTCATGGTGGCACTTTCTTT; v_call: TRBV28; d_call: -; clone_size: -; j_call: TRBJ1-1
cdr3_aa: CASSGAGTGAYEQYF; cdr3_nt: TGTGCCAGCAGTGGCGCAGGGACAGGGGCCTACGAGCAGTACTTC; v_call: TRBV27; d_call: TRBD1; clone_size: -; j_call: TRBJ2-7
cdr3_aa: CASTPSLGGDVANTGELFF; cdr3_nt: TGTGCCAGCACTCCCTCCCTCGGAGGGGATGTCGCGAACACCGGGGAGCTGTTTTTT; v_call: TRBV28; d_call: -; clone_size: -; j_call: TRBJ2-2
cdr3_aa: CASSSSGFSSYNEQFF; cdr3_nt: TGTGCCAGCAGCTCTAGCGGATTTAGCTCCTACAATGAGCAGTTCTTC; v_call: TRBV9; d_call: TRBD2; clone_size: -; j_call: TRBJ2-1
cdr3_aa: CATLWTSGNEQYF; cdr3_nt: TGTGCCACCCTCTGGACTAGCGGGAACGAGCAGTACTTC; v_call: TRBV28; d_call: TRBD2; clone_size: -; j_call: TRBJ2-7
cdr3_aa: CAWSVFPPGTSGGNEQFF; cdr3_nt: TGTGCCTGGAGTGTATTTCCGCCGGGGACTAGCGGGGGCAATGAGCAGTTCTTC; v_call: TRBV30; d_call: TRBD2; clone_size: once; j_call: TRBJ2-1
cdr3_aa: CASSQESIYWGSVASAYEQYF; cdr3_nt: TGCGCCAGCAGCCAAGAAAGCATTTATTGGGGCAGTGTCGCGTCAGCCTACGAGCAGTACTTC; v_call: TRBV4-1; d_call: -; clone_size: once; j_call: TRBJ2-7
cdr3_aa: CASSRLAGGNTGELFF; cdr3_nt: TGTGCCAGCAGTCGACTAGCGGGAGGCAACACCGGGGAGCTGTTTTTT; v_call: TRBV5-4; d_call: TRBD2; clone_size: -; j_call: TRBJ2-2
cdr3_aa: CASSLGREKSGYTF; cdr3_nt: TGTGCCAGCAGCTTAGGGCGGGAGAAGAGTGGCTACACCTTC; v_call: TRBV7-2; d_call: -; clone_size: -; j_call: TRBJ1-2
cdr3_aa: CASSGTGNSGNTIYF; cdr3_nt: TGTGCCAGCTCAGGGACAGGGAACTCTGGAAACACCATATATTTT; v_call: TRBV18; d_call: TRBD1; clone_size: -; j_call: TRBJ1-3
cdr3_aa: CASATSGSDSSYEQYF; cdr3_nt: TGTGCCAGCGCGACATCCGGGAGCGATAGCTCCTACGAGCAGTACTTC; v_call: TRBV6-8; d_call: -; clone_size: -; j_call: TRBJ2-7